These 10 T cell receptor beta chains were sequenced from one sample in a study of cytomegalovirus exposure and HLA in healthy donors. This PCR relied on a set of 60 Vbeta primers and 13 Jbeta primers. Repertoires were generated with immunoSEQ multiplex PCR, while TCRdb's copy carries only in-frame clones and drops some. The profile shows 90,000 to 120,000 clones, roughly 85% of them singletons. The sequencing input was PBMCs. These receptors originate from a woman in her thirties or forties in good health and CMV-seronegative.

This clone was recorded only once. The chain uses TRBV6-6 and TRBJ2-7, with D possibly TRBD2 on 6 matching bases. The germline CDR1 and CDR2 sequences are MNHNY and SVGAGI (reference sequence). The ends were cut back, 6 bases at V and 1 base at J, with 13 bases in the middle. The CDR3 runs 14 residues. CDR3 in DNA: TGTGCCAGCAGACTCTTTGCGGGATCCTACGAGCAGTACTTC. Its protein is CASRLFAGSYEQYF.

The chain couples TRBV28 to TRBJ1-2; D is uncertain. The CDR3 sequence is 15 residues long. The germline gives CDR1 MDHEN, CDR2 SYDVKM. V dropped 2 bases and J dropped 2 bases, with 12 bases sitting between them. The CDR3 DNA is TGTGCCAGCAGTTTAGATGTCGCTACCAACTATGGCTACACCTTC. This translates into CASSLDVATNYGYTF.

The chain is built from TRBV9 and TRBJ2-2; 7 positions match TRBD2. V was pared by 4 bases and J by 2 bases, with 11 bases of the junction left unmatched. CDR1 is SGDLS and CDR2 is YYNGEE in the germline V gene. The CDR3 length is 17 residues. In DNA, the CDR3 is TGTGCCAGCAGCCTAGTCCCGGGGGGAGTTAACACCGGGGAGCTGTTTTTT. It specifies CASSLVPGGVNTGELFF.

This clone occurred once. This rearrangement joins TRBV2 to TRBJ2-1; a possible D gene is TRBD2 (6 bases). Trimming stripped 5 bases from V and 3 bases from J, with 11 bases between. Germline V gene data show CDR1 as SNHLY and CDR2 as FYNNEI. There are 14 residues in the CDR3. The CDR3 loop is CASSTGLGYNEQFF. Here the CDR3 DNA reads TGTGCCAGCAGTACGGGACTCGGCTACAATGAGCAGTTCTTC. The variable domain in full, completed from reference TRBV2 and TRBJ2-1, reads EPEVTQTPSHQVTQMGQEVILRCVPISNHLYFYWYRQILGQKVEFLVSFYNNEISEKSEIFDDQFSVERPDGSNFTLKIRSTKLEDSAMYFCASSTGLGYNEQFFGPGTRLTVL.

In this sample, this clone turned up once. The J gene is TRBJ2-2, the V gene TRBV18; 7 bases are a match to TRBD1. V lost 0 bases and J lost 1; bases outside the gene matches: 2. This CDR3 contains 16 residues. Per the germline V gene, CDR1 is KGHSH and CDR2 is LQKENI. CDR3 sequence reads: CASSPPTGLNTGELFF. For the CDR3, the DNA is TGTGCCAGCTCACCACCGACAGGGTTGAACACCGGGGAGCTGTTTTTT.

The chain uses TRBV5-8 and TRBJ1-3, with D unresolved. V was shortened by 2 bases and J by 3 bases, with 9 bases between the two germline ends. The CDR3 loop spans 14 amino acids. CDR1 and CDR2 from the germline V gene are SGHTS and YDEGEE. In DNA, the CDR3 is TGTGCCAGCAGCTTTCACCGAGGTGGAAACACCATATATTTT. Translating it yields CASSFHRGGNTIYF.

CDR3 DNA: TGTGCCAGCTCACCCCAGGGCAGGCAGGACGGGGAGCTGTTTTTT. The encoded protein is CASSPQGRQDGELFF. The chain employs TRBV18 and TRBJ2-2; D perhaps matches TRBD1 (5 bases). The V gene lost 3 bases and the J gene lost 7 bases, with 15 bases spanning the gap. Germline assignment: CDR1 KGHSH and CDR2 LQKENI. This CDR3 has 15 amino acids.

The CDR3 spells CASSPVQETQYF. The CDR3 region has the DNA TGTGCCAGCAGCCCTGTCCAAGAGACCCAGTACTTC. The genes are TRBV11-2 and TRBJ2-5; no definite D call. Germline CDR1 and CDR2: SGHAT and FQNNGV. This CDR3 spans 12 amino acids. With 5 bases removed from V and 1 base from J, the gap between germline ends came to 5 bases.

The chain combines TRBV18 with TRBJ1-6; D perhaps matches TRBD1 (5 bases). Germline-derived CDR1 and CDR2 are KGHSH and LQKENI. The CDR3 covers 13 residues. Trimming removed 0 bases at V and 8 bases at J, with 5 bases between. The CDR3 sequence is CASSPPGHSPLHF. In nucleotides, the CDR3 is TGTGCCAGCTCACCACCGGGGCATTCACCCCTCCACTTT.

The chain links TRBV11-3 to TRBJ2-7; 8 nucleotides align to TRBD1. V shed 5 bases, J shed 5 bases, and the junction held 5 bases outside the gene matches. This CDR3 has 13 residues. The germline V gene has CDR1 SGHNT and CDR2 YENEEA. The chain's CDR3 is CASSQTGGDEQYF. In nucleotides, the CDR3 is TGTGCCAGCAGCCAAACAGGGGGAGACGAGCAGTACTTC. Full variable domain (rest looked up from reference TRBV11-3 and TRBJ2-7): EAGVVQSPRYKIIEKKQPVAFWCNPISGHNTLYWYLQNLGQGPELLIRYENEEAVDDSQLPKDRFSAERLKGVDSTLKIQPAELGDSAVYLCASSQTGGDEQYFGPGTRLTVT.